This entry lists 7 T cell receptor beta chains sequenced from one sample in a study of cytomegalovirus exposure and HLA in healthy donors (dated by TCRdb to 2016 to 2017). The library was produced with the immunoSEQ multiplex PCR assay. The multiplex PCR relied on a mix of 60 forward primers for TCR Vbeta segments and 13 reverse primers for TCR Jbeta segments. TCRdb obtained this table from immuneACCESS and retained in-frame rearrangements with V and J assigned. These tables miss some clones; where compared with another copy, unresolved V genes account for less than half of the shortfall, and the remainder is unexplained. The sample table holds about 200,000 clones. Jointly, the top ten make up 6.5% of the sample. Sequences were obtained from PBMCs. The receptors were sampled from a man aged 25 to 40 in good health and CMV-seronegative.

V usage is TRBV7-9 and J usage is TRBJ2-7, with D possibly TRBD1 on 5 matching bases. V lost 10 bases to trimming and J lost 2 bases, with 18 bases between them. Germline CDR1 SEHNR, CDR2 FQNEAQ (reference sequence). This CDR3 has 14 amino acids. For the CDR3, the DNA is TGTGCCACCGGCGCTCAGGGATGGCCCTACGAGCAGTACTTC. Translation gives CATGAQGWPYEQYF.

J is TRBJ1-1 and V is TRBV7-8; possible D gene TRBD1, 6 bases. CDR1 is SGHVS, CDR2 FQNEAQ, per germline. The CDR3 runs 13 residues. The germline V and J ends were trimmed by 2 bases and 8 bases, with 12 bases remaining between them. The CDR3 DNA reads TGTGCCAGCAGCTTAACGGACAGAGTGGAAGCTTTCTTT. Residues: CASSLTDRVEAFF.

The chain carries TRBV5-1 and TRBJ2-5; TRBD2 might be the D (5 bases). V gave up 4 bases and J gave up 2 bases, with 9 bases separating them. The CDR3 contains 13 residues. Germline CDR1 reads SGHRS; CDR2 reads YFSETQ. The CDR3 protein is CASSRAEQETQYF. As DNA, the CDR3 is TGCGCCAGCAGCCGAGCGGAGCAAGAGACCCAGTACTTC. Full variable domain (missing parts from reference TRBV5-1 and TRBJ2-5): KAGVTQTPRYLIKTRGQQVTLSCSPISGHRSVSWYQQTPGQGLQFLFEYFSETQRNKGNFPGRFSGRQFSNSRSEMNVSTLELGDSALYLCASSRAEQETQYFGPGTRLLVL.

The chain has TRBV7-2 and TRBJ2-7; 9 nucleotides agree with TRBD2. Per germline, CDR1 SGHTA and CDR2 FQGNSA. V shed 1 base, J shed 3 bases, and the junction held 4 bases outside the gene matches. This CDR3 has 15 residues. DNA of the CDR3: TGTGCCAGCAGCTTAGTAGCGGGAGAAAACTACGAGCAGTACTTC. As protein: CASSLVAGENYEQYF.

The chain recombines TRBV5-1 with TRBJ1-2; TRBD1 matches 7 bases. The CDR3 consists of 13 residues. CDR1 is SGHRS, CDR2 YFSETQ, per germline. V was pared by 2 bases and J by 7 bases, with 5 bases of the junction left unmatched. Written as DNA, the CDR3 is TGCGCCAGCAGCTTTACAGGGGTAGGTGGCTACACCTTC. It codes for CASSFTGVGGYTF.

V gene TRBV5-1 combines with J gene TRBJ2-2, with 9 bases that match TRBD2. This CDR3 is 16 amino acids long. Germline values: CDR1 SGHRS, CDR2 YFSETQ. The junction had 10 bases not matched to a gene; V was cut back by 4 bases and J by 6 bases. CDR3 in amino acids: CASSPSSGMSAGELFF. The CDR3 DNA reads as TGCGCCAGCAGCCCTTCTAGCGGGATGAGCGCCGGGGAGCTGTTTTTT.

This rearrangement joins TRBV5-1 to TRBJ1-6, with TRBD1 matching over 12 bases. CDR1 and CDR2 (germline): SGHRS, YFSETQ. V shed 4 bases and J 8 bases; nucleotides not matched to a gene: 4. This CDR3 is built from 15 residues. CDR3 nucleotide sequence: TGCGCCAGCAGCAGGGACAGGGGGCGGGATTCACCCCTCCACTTT. Encoded protein: CASSRDRGRDSPLHF.